What follows are 5 T cell receptor beta chains derived from one specimen sequenced in a study of blood T cells in healthy people across ages. Through a sample-barcoded 5' primer and a J-beta primer mix, a second PCR was run for roughly 6 to 12 cycles. TCRdb recomputed calls from the 5' RACE reads with MiXCR, one row per CDR3 protein. The sample contains hundreds of thousands of distinct CDR3 sequences, roughly 43% of which appear only once. Sequenced material: blood. The receptors were sampled from a man older than 75 in good health.

The chain joins TRBV5-5 to TRBJ2-3; 7 bases map to TRBD1. Per the germline V gene, CDR1 is SGHKS and CDR2 is YYEKEE (reference sequence). With V trimmed by 4 bases and J by 0 bases, 8 bases remained unmatched. This CDR3 has 16 amino acids. CDR3 sequence: CASSTGQASSTDTQYF. The CDR3 DNA is TGTGCCAGCAGCACCGGACAGGCATCTAGCACAGATACGCAGTATTTT.

The CDR3 loop is CASSLQGPKGEQYF. CDR3 coding DNA: TGCGCCAGCAGCTTACAGGGCCCAAAGGGCGAGCAGTACTTC. This chain connects TRBV5-1 to TRBJ2-5; TRBD1 is a possible D gene (6 bases). The assigned J gene may be wrong: the sequence end matches TRBJ2-7 better. Germline CDR1 and CDR2: SGHRS and YFSETQ. CDR3 length: 14 residues.

This clonotype has only one observation. The chain's CDR3 is CASSLARKEQFF. The CDR3 DNA follows: TGCGCCAGCAGCTTGGCCCGCAAGGAGCAGTTCTTC. The rearrangement links TRBV5-1 to TRBJ2-1; D remains ambiguous. The CDR3 runs to 12 residues. Trimming removed 0 bases at V and 10 bases at J, with 8 bases between. In germline, CDR1 is SGHRS, CDR2 YFSETQ.

The gene calls are TRBV7-9 and TRBJ1-1; the match to TRBD1 covers 9 bases. Germline V gene sequence: CDR1 SEHNR, CDR2 FQNEAQ (reference sequence). V dropped 6 bases and J dropped 0; count of bases not matched to a gene: 8. CDR3 size: 16 residues. The CDR3 protein is CASSFYRGRVNTEAFF. The DNA for the CDR3 is TGTGCCAGCAGTTTTTACAGGGGGCGGGTGAACACTGAAGCTTTCTTT.

The chain joins TRBV6-2 or TRBV6-3 to TRBJ1-5; D not certain. The germline V gene encodes CDR1 MNHEY and CDR2 SVGEGT. V shed 2 bases and J shed 2 bases, with 10 bases lying between them. CDR3 length: 15 residues. The CDR3 sequence: CASSYEGLGNQPQHF. CDR3 nucleotides: TGTGCCAGCAGTTACGAGGGTCTTGGCAATCAGCCCCAGCATTTT.